The 17 T cell receptor beta chains given below trace back to one sample, sequenced in a study of molecular identifiers for immune sequencing clone quantification. TCRdb re-analysed the PCR reads in MiXCR, keeping a single row per CDR3 protein. Of 100,000 or so distinct CDR3 sequences in the sample, around a fifth are singletons; the top ten hold 0.85% to 1.2%. The sequenced sample was naive CD8+ T cells from blood, with Jurkat cell RNA spiked in. Documented subset: FACS-sorted CD8+CD4-CCR7+CD45RA+ naive T cells. These receptors were obtained from a human donor in good health. Some libraries in this study had Jurkat cell RNA spiked in.

To note about this clonotype: Possible read error: a much larger clone is one base away. The chain carries TRBV27 and TRBJ2-7, with 11 nucleotides matching TRBD2. CDR1 and CDR2 (germline): MNHEY, SMNVEV (reference sequence). This CDR3 is built from 16 residues. DNA for the CDR3: TGTGCCAGCAGTCCTACCTTAGCGGGGGGGGCCTACGAGCAGTGCTTC. Its translation: CASSPTLAGGAYEQCF.

The gene calls are TRBV7-2 and TRBJ2-7; maybe TRBD2 (6 bases). This CDR3 spans 14 amino acids. With 3 bases removed from V and 5 bases from J, the gap between germline ends came to 14 bases. CDR1 and CDR2 from the germline V gene are SGHTA and FQGNSA. The CDR3: CASSFLGGRDEQYF. Written as DNA, the CDR3 is TGTGCCAGCAGCTTTCTGGGGGGAAGAGACGAGCAGTACTTC.

Many counts were recorded for this clonotype. The chain links TRBV30 to TRBJ2-2, with D perhaps TRBD1 or TRBD2 (5 bases each). Looked up from germline, CDR1 is GTSNPN and CDR2 is SVGIG (reference sequence). The CDR3 has 13 amino acids. Trimming left V 2 bases short and J 7 bases short, with 11 bases between. Written as DNA, the CDR3 is TGTGCCTGGAGTCTGAGGGGTAACGGGGAGCTGTTTTTT. It codes for CAWSLRGNGELFF.

This clonotype was picked up a small number of times. The V gene is TRBV28, the J gene TRBJ2-7, with a tentative D call TRBD1 (6 bases). The germline V gene has CDR1 MDHEN and CDR2 SYDVKM. The CDR3 runs 16 residues. Trimming pared 3 bases from V and 4 bases from J, leaving 19 bases between. The CDR3, as DNA: TGTGCCAGCAGTTTTAACGGGACATACACGACTTACGAGCAGTACTTC. It translates to CASSFNGTYTTYEQYF.

The chain recombines TRBV20-1 with TRBJ2-7, with D uncertain. The CDR3 extends over 13 amino acids. CDR1 and CDR2 from the germline V gene are DFQATT and SNEGSKA (reference sequence). V lost 0 bases and J 0 bases, leaving 6 bases between the germline ends. The CDR3 is CSAREAYSYEQYF. CDR3 coding DNA: TGCAGTGCTAGAGAGGCGTACTCCTACGAGCAGTACTTC.

In this sample, this clonotype turned up many times. The gene calls are TRBV5-5 and TRBJ2-7; D not certain. The CDR3 runs to 12 residues. V lost 2 bases and J 1 base, leaving 4 bases between the germline ends. Germline V gives CDR1 SGHKS, CDR2 YYEKEE (reference sequence). The CDR3 is CASSFTSYEQYF. The CDR3 nucleotides are TGTGCCAGCAGCTTCACTTCCTACGAGCAGTACTTC. Full variable domain (remainder filled in from reference TRBV5-5 and TRBJ2-7): DAGVTQSPTHLIKTRGQQVTLRCSPISGHKSVSWYQQVLGQGPQFIFQYYEKEERGRGNFPDRFSARQFPNYSSELNVNALLLGDSALYLCASSFTSYEQYFGPGTRLTVT.

This clonotype was seen repeatedly, ten times or more. This chain uses TRBV7-9 with TRBJ2-3, with 9 bases identical to TRBD2. After removal of 0 bases from V and 4 bases from J, the junction contained 2 bases not matched to a gene. There are 15 residues in the CDR3. Germline V gene sequence: CDR1 SEHNR, CDR2 FQNEAQ (reference sequence). CDR3 in DNA: TGTGCCAGCAGCTTAGCTAGCGGGGGTGCAGATACGCAGTATTTT. Protein product: CASSLASGGADTQYF.

A remark on this clonotype: A much bigger clone sits one base away, suggesting this may be a read error. CDR3 amino acids: CASTPYEGSPEASF. As DNA, the CDR3 is TGTGCCAGCACTCCCTACGAAGGGAGCCCTGAAGCTTCCTTT. This chain uses TRBV6-5 with TRBJ1-1; D is unresolved. The V gene's germline CDR1 is MNHEY and CDR2 SVGAGI. This CDR3 has 14 amino acids.

This clonotype was recorded many times. This chain connects TRBV10-3 to TRBJ2-3; D is possibly TRBD2 (5 bases). The ends were cut back, 0 bases at V and 0 bases at J, with 10 bases in the middle. This CDR3 comprises 16 residues. The germline CDR1 and CDR2 sequences are ENHRY and SYGVKD. The CDR3 sequence is CAISESRADSTDTQYF. CDR3 bases: TGTGCCATCAGTGAGTCGCGGGCTGACAGCACAGATACGCAGTATTTT.

This clonotype was counted only a few times. The chain employs TRBV7-9 and TRBJ2-7, with 11 bases that match TRBD1. This CDR3 is built from 15 residues. V shed 2 bases and J 5 bases; nucleotides not matched to a gene: 5. CDR1 is SEHNR and CDR2 is FQNEAQ in the germline V gene (reference sequence). The CDR3 region has the DNA TGTGCCAGCAGCTTACCCCCGGGACAGGGGGACGAGCAGTACTTC. This sequence encodes CASSLPPGQGDEQYF.

The V call is TRBV5-6, the J call TRBJ1-4, with 12 bases matching TRBD1. Trimming removed 1 base from V and 7 bases from J; junction bases left unmatched: 5. The germline CDR1 and CDR2 sequences are SGHDT and YYEEEE. CDR3 length equals 16 residues. The CDR3 coding sequence is TGTGCCAGCAGCTTGAGACCGGGACAGGGGGCTGAAAAACTGTTTTTT. The encoded protein is CASSLRPGQGAEKLFF.

Ten or more counts support this clonotype. This chain links TRBV7-2 with TRBJ2-1; 11 positions match TRBD1. Per germline, CDR1 SGHTA and CDR2 FQGNSA. The CDR3 covers 17 residues. The trim removed 1 base at V and 3 bases at J, leaving 5 bases unmatched. The CDR3, as DNA: TGTGCCAGCAGCTTAGTGGCCGGGACAGGGGGCTACAATGAGCAGTTCTTC. Its translation: CASSLVAGTGGYNEQFF.

This clonotype was counted many times. The chain is built from TRBV6-7 and TRBJ1-1; TRBD1 aligns across 8 bases. TRBV6-7 is known as an ORF, though its function is uncertain. V was pared by 5 bases and J by 3 bases, with 5 bases of the junction left unmatched. The CDR3 extends over 14 amino acids. CDR3 sequence: CASSHGQGHTEAFF. The DNA for the CDR3 is TGTGCCAGCAGTCACGGACAGGGCCACACTGAAGCTTTCTTT.

This chain connects TRBV4-3 to TRBJ1-6, with D maybe TRBD1 (5 bases). This CDR3 has 16 residues. V was clipped by 0 bases and J by 4 bases, with 10 bases between them. The germline CDR1 and CDR2 sequences are LGHNA and YSLEER. The CDR3 DNA is TGCGCCAGCAGCCAAGATACAGGAACTTATAATTCACCCCTCCACTTT. It is translated as CASSQDTGTYNSPLHF.

This clonotype was counted ten times or more. The chain employs TRBV6-2 or TRBV6-3 and TRBJ2-7; 7 nucleotides align to TRBD1. Trimming cost V 10 bases and J 2 bases; bases outside gene matches: 11. This CDR3 region has 14 residues. Germline lookup yields CDR1 MNHEY and CDR2 SVGEGT. The CDR3 nucleotides read TGTGCCACCCTAGGGACAGAAGTTACCTACGAGCAGTACTTC. Translating gives CATLGTEVTYEQYF.

As regards this clonotype: A much larger clone lies a single base off, so this may be a read error. This rearrangement joins TRBV11-2 to TRBJ2-7, with D perhaps matching TRBD2 (6 bases). CDR1 is SGHAT and CDR2 is FQNNGV in the germline V gene. The length of the CDR3 is 15 residues. The CDR3 region has the DNA TGTGCCAGCAGCAACTTAGCGGCCCGTTCCTACGAGCAGTGCTTC. Translating gives CASSNLAARSYEQCF.

This clonotype was observed at least ten times. The rearrangement uses TRBV5-6 and TRBJ2-3; TRBD2 might be the D (6 bases). The length of the CDR3 is 16 residues. V lost 3 bases, J lost 3 bases, and 17 bases lay in between. The germline V gene has CDR1 SGHDT and CDR2 YYEEEE. The CDR3 coding sequence is TGTGCCAGCAGCTGGGGGTCTAGCGAGTGGACAGATACGCAGTATTTT. This sequence encodes CASSWGSSEWTDTQYF. Using reference TRBV5-6 and TRBJ2-3 for the parts outside the CDR3, the full variable domain is DAGVTQSPTHLIKTRGQQVTLRCSPKSGHDTVSWYQQALGQGPQFIFQYYEEEERQRGNFPDRFSGHQFPNYSSELNVNALLLGDSALYLCASSWGSSEWTDTQYFGPGTRLTVL.